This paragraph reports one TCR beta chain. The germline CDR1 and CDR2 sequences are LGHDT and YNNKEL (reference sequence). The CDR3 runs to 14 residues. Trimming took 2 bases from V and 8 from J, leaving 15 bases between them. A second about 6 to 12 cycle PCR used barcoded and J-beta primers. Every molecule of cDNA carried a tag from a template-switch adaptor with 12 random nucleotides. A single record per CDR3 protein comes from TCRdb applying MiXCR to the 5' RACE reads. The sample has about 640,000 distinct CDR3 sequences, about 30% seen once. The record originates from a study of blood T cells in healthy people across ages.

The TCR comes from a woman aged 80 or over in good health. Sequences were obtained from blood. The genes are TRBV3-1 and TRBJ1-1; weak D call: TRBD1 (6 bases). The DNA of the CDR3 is TGTGCCAGCAGCCAAAAGGGGTGGGGGGGCGAAGCTTTCTTT. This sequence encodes CASSQKGWGGEAFF.